This T cell receptor beta chain was captured in a study of T cell changes during pregnancy in multiple sclerosis (dated by TCRdb to the late 2010s). Background on the whole study: In women with multiple sclerosis, the researchers looked at how the T cell repertoire shifted as pregnancy progressed.

The library was obtained by the immunoSEQ multiplex PCR assay. TCRdb provides this immuneACCESS table in a form limited to in-frame rearrangements. Some clones are lacking; in checked studies, under half of them reflect an unresolved V gene, and why the rest are absent is not known. The sample includes approximately 37,000 clones, with about 89% observed a single time. Roughly 0.38% of the sample is in the top ten clones. CDR1 and CDR2 (MNHNS, SASEGT) derive from the germline V gene. The CDR3 sequence holds 13 residues, the cysteine and phenylalanine included. The kept DNA is CDR3 alone, 39 bases in frame from the first base. The junction carries 9 bases between V and J, which are trimmed by 6 bases and 1 base respectively. Remarks on this clone: No antigen is known for it. Qualities for individual bases were not recorded, and no much larger clone is one base off.

The receptor was derived from a female donor in good health, enrolled as a control in a pregnancy study. The chain couples TRBV6-1 to TRBJ1-1; a tentative D match to TRBD1 spans 5 bases. The input for sequencing was CD4+ T cells from peripheral blood mononuclear cells, taken in the third trimester of pregnancy. The CDR3 protein: CASRLQENTEAFF. At the DNA level, the sequence is TGTGCCAGCAGATTACAGGAGAACACTGAAGCTTTCTTT.